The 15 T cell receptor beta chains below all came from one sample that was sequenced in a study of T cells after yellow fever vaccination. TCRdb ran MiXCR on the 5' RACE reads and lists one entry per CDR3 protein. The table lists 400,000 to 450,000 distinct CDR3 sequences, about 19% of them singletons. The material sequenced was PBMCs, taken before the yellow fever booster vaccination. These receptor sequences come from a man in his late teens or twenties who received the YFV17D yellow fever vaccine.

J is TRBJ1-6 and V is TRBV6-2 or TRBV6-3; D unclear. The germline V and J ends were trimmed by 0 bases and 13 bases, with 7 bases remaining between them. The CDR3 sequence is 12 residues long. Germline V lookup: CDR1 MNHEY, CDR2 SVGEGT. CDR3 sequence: CASSYSHGPLHF. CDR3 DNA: TGTGCCAGCAGTTACTCGCATGGTCCCCTCCACTTT.

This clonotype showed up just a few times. The CDR3 sequence: CASSSGTRTEAFF. The CDR3 bases are TGCGCCAGCAGCTCCGGGACGAGGACTGAAGCTTTCTTT. This chain connects TRBV5-1 to TRBJ1-1; maybe TRBD1 (5 bases). V shed 3 bases and J shed 5 bases, with 11 bases lying between them. The CDR3 consists of 13 residues. The germline V gene has CDR1 SGHRS and CDR2 YFSETQ.

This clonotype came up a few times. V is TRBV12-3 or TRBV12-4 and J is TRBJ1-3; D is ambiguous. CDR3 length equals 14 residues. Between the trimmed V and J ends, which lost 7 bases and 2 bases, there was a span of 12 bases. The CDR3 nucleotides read TGTGCCAGCAACCTCCCGGGCCCTGGAAACACCATATATTTT. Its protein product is CASNLPGPGNTIYF.

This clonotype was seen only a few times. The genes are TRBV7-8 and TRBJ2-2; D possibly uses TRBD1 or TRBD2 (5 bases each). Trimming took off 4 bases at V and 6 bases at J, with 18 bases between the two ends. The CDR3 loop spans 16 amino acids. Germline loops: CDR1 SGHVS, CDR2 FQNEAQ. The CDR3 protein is CASSWGWGMGAGELFF. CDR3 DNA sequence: TGTGCCAGCAGCTGGGGATGGGGGATGGGCGCCGGGGAGCTGTTTTTT.

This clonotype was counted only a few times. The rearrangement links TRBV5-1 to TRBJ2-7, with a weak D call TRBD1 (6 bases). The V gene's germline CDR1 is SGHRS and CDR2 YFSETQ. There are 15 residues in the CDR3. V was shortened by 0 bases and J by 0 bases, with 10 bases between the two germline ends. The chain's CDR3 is CASSLVTGFSYEQYF. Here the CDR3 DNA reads TGCGCCAGCAGCTTGGTGACAGGTTTCTCCTACGAGCAGTACTTC.

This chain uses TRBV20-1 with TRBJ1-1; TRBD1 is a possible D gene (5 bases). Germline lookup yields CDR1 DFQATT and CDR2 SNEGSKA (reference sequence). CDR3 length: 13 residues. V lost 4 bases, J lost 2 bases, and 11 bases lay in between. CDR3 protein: CSAIKTENTEAFF. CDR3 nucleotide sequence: TGCAGTGCTATAAAGACAGAAAACACTGAAGCTTTCTTT.

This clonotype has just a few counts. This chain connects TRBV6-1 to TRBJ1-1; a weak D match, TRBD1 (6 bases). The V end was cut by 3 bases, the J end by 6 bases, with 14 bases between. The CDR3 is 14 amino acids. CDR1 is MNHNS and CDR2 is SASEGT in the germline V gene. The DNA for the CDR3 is TGTGCCAGCAGTGAGAGGGTAGGGGGTTCTGAAGCTTTCTTT. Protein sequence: CASSERVGGSEAFF.

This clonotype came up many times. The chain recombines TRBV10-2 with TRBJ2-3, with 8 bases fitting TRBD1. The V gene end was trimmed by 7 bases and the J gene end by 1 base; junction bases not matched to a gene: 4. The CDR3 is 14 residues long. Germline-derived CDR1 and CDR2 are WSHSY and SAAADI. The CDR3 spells CASTATGGTDTQYF. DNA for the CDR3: TGCGCCAGCACGGCGACAGGGGGCACAGATACGCAGTATTTT.

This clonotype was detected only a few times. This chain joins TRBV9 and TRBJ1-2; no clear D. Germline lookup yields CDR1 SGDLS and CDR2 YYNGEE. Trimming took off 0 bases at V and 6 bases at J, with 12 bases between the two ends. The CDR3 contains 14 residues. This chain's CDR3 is CASSVVPAPNGYTF. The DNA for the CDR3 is TGTGCCAGCAGCGTAGTCCCAGCCCCGAATGGCTACACCTTC.

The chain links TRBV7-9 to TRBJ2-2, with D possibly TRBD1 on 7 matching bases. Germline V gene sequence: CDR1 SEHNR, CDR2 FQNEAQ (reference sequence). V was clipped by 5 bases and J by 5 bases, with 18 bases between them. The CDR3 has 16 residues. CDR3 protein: CASSITHRGGTGELFF. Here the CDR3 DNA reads TGTGCCAGCAGCATAACCCACAGGGGAGGAACCGGGGAGCTGTTTTTT.

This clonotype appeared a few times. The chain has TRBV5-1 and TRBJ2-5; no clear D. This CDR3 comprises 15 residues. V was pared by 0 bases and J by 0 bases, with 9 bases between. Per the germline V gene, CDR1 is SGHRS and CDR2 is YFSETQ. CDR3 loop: CASSLAAGYQETQYF. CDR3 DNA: TGCGCCAGCAGCTTGGCCGCCGGGTACCAAGAGACCCAGTACTTC.

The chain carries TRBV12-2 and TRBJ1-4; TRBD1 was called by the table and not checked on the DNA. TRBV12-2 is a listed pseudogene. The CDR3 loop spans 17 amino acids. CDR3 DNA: TGTGCAAGTCGCTTAATTTCGCGGCCAGGGAGTGATGAAAAACTGTTTTTT. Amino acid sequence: CASRLISRPGSDEKLFF.

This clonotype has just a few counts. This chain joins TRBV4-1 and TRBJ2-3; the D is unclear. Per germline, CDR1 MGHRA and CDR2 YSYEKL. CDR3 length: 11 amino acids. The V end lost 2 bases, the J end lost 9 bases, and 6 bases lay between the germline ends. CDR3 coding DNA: TGCGCCAGCAGCCAACGCCTCACGCAGTATTTT. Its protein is CASSQRLTQYF.

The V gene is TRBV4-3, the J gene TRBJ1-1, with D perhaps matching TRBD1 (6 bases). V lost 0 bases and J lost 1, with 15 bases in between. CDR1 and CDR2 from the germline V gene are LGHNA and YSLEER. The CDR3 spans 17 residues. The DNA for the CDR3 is TGCGCCAGCAGCCAAGATTTCGGGGGCCGACCGAACACTGAAGCTTTCTTT. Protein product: CASSQDFGGRPNTEAFF.

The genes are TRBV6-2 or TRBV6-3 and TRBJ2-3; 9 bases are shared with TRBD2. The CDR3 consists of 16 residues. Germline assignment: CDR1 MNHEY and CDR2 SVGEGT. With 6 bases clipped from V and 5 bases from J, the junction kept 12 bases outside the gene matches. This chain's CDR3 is CASRLLGTSLGDTQYF. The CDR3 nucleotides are TGTGCCAGCAGACTGCTAGGGACTAGCCTTGGAGATACGCAGTATTTT.